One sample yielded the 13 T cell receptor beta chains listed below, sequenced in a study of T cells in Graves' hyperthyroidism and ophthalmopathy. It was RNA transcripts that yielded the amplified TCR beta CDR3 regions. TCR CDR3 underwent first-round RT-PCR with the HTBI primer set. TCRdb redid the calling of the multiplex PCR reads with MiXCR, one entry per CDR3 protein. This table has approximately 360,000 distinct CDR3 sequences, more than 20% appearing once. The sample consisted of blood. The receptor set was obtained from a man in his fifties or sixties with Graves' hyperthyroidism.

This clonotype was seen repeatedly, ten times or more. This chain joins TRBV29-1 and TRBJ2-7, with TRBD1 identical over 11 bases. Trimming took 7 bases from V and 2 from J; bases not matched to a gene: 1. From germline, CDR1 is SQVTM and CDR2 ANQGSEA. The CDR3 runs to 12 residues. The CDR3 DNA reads TGCAGCGCGGGACAGGGGGCCTACGAGCAGTACTTC. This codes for CSAGQGAYEQYF.

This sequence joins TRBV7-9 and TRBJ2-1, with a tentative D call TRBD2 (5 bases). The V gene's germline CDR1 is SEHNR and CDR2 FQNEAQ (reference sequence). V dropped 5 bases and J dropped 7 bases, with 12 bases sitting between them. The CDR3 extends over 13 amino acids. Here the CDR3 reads CASSVVSGNEQFF. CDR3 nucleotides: TGTGCCAGCAGCGTGGTATCGGGGAATGAGCAGTTCTTC.

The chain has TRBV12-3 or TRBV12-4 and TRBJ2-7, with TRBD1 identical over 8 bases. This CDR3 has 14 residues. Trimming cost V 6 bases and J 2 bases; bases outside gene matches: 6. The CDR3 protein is CASSHGQGPYEQYF. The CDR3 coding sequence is TGTGCCAGCAGCCACGGACAGGGCCCCTACGAGCAGTACTTC.

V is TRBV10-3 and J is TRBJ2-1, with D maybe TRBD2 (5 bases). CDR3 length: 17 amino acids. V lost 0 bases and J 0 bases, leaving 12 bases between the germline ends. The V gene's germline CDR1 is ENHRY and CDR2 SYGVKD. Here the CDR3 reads CAISESWRVSSYNEQFF. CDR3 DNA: TGTGCCATCAGTGAGTCGTGGCGGGTTAGCTCCTACAATGAGCAGTTCTTC.

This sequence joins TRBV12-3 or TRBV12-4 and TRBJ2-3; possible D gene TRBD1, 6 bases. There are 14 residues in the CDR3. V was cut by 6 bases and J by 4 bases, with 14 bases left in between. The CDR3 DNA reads TGTGCCAGCAGGGTCCGGGACATTCCAGATACGCAGTATTTT. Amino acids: CASRVRDIPDTQYF.

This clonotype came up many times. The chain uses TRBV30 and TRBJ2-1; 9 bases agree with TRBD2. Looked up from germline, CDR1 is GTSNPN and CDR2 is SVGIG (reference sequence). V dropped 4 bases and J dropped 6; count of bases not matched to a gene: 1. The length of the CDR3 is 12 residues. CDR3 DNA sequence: TGTGCCTGGACGCGGGAGGGCAATGAGCAGTTCTTC. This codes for CAWTREGNEQFF.

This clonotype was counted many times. The CDR3: CASSEIGTARRNTQYF. The CDR3 coding sequence is TGTGCCAGCAGTGAAATTGGGACAGCGAGACGTAATACGCAGTATTTT. The chain recombines TRBV6-1 with TRBJ2-3, with 7 positions matching TRBD1. CDR1 and CDR2 from the germline V gene are MNHNS and SASEGT. The V and J ends lost 2 bases and 7 bases, in that order; junction bases with no gene match: 12. CDR3 length equals 16 residues.

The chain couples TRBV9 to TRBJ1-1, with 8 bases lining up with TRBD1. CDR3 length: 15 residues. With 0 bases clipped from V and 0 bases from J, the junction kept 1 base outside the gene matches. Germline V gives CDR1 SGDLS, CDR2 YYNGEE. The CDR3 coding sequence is TGTGCCAGCAGCGTAGGGGGACAGGTGAACACTGAAGCTTTCTTT. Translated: CASSVGGQVNTEAFF. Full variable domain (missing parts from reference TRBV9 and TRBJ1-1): DSGVTQTPKHLITATGQRVTLRCSPRSGDLSVYWYQQSLDQGLQFLIQYYNGEERAKGNILERFSAQQFPDLHSELNLSSLELGDSALYFCASSVGGQVNTEAFFGQGTRLTVV.

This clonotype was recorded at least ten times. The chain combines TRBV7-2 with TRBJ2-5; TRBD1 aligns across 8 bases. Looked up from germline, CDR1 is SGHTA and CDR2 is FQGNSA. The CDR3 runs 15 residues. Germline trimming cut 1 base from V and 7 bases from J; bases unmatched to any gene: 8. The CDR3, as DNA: TGTGCCAGCAGCTTAGAGGGACAGGTTTTTGGGACCCAGTACTTC. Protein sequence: CASSLEGQVFGTQYF.

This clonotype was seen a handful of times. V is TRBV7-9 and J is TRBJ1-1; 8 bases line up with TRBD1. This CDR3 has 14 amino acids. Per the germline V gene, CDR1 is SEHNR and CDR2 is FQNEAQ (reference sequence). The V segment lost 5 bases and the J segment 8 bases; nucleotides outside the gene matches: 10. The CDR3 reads CASSTGQGLAEAFF. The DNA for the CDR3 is TGTGCCAGCAGCACAGGACAGGGTCTAGCAGAAGCTTTCTTT.

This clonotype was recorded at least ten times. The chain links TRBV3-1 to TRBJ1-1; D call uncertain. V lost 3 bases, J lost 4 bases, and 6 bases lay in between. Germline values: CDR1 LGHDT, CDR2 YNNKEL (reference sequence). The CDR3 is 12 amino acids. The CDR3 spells CASSQRATEAFF. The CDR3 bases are TGTGCCAGCAGCCAGAGGGCCACTGAAGCTTTCTTT. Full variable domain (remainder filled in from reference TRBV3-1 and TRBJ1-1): DTAVSQTPKYLVTQMGNDKSIKCEQNLGHDTMYWYKQDSKKFLKIMFSYNNKELIINETVPNRFSPKSPDKAHLNLHINSLELGDSAVYFCASSQRATEAFFGQGTRLTVV.

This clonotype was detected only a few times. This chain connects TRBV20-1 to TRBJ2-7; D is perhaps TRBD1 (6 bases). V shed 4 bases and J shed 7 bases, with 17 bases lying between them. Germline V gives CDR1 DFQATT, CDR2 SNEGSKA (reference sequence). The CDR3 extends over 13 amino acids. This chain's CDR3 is CSATMGAKGEQYF. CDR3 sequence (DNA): TGCAGTGCTACTATGGGGGCGAAAGGAGAGCAGTACTTC.

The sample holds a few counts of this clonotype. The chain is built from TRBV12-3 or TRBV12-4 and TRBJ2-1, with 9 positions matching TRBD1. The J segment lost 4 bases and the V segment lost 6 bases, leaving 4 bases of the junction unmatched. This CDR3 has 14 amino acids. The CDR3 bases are TGTGCCAGCAGATCCGGGACAGGGTACAATGAGCAGTTCTTC. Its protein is CASRSGTGYNEQFF.